This entry concerns a single T cell receptor (beta chain). Its matching antigen is unknown. Built from TCR beta cDNA, the libraries had unique molecular identifiers in them. In TCRdb, the PCR reads were re-called with MiXCR into one record per CDR3 protein. Of approximately 770,000 distinct CDR3 sequences in the sample, about 45% were seen once. The sample originates from a study of post-analysis software for immune sequencing data. In the study overall: The study covered relapsing-remitting, secondary progressive and progressive-relapsing courses of multiple sclerosis.

Study findings and constraints: Roughly five TRBV segments were more frequent in patients than controls; TRBV5-6, TRBV5-1 and TRBV20-1 belonged to this group.

The CDR3 totals 14 residues. Looked up from germline, CDR1 is SEHNR and CDR2 is FQNEAQ (reference sequence). Trimming removed 4 bases at V and 4 bases at J, with 12 bases between. The sequenced sample consisted of blood. This receptor was obtained from a girl aged 5-17 years with multiple sclerosis. The V call is TRBV7-9, the J call TRBJ2-3; D remains unclear. CDR3 sequence (DNA): TGTGCCAGCAGCTACGGCCAGCGCCCAGATACGCAGTATTTT. Protein product: CASSYGQRPDTQYF. The variable domain in full, with the rest retrieved from reference TRBV7-9 and TRBJ2-3, is DTGVSQNPRHKITKRGQNVTFRCDPISEHNRLYWYRQTLGQGPEFLTYFQNEAQLEKSRLLSDRFSAERPKGSFSTLEIQRTEQGDSAMYLCASSYGQRPDTQYFGPGTRLTVL.